This passage covers 18 T cell receptor beta chains from one sample sequenced in a study of memory CD4+ T cells and cytomegalovirus serostatus. The sort gate was single viable CD3+CD4+CD8-CD45RO+ cells for memory CD4+ T cells. This table comes from immunoSEQ multiplex PCR, and its TCRdb copy is limited to in-frame clones, with some not included. In the table there are 40,000 to 55,000 clones, approximately 83% of which are singletons. Sequences were obtained from memory CD4+ T cells from blood. The origin of the receptors is an adult in good health and CMV-seronegative.

The V and J genes are TRBV7-2 and TRBJ1-1, with 10 positions matching TRBD1. V was pared by 5 bases and J by 4 bases, with 10 bases of the junction left unmatched. The CDR3 spans 16 residues. Germline V lookup: CDR1 SGHTA, CDR2 FQGNSA. The CDR3 is CASSPGRDRGGTEAFF. In DNA, the CDR3 is TGTGCCAGCAGCCCCGGGAGGGACAGGGGCGGCACTGAAGCTTTCTTT.

This clone came up a few times. This sequence joins TRBV5-4 and TRBJ2-5; 13 nucleotides agree with TRBD2. V shed 0 bases, J shed 4 bases, and the junction held 0 bases outside the gene matches. The CDR3 runs to 15 residues. Germline values: CDR1 SGHNT, CDR2 YYREEE (reference sequence). CDR3 protein: CASSLGTSGGETQYF. The CDR3, as DNA: TGTGCCAGCAGCTTGGGGACTAGCGGGGGAGAGACCCAGTACTTC.

V gene TRBV7-2 combines with J gene TRBJ2-5; 14 positions agree with TRBD2. Germline assignment: CDR1 SGHTA and CDR2 FQGNSA. There are 18 residues in the CDR3. The V and J ends lost 4 bases and 2 bases, in that order; junction bases with no gene match: 9. The CDR3 region is CASSSGTSGGWGQETQYF. CDR3 DNA sequence: TGTGCCAGCAGCTCCGGGACTAGCGGGGGTTGGGGTCAAGAGACCCAGTACTTC.

The chain carries TRBV27 and TRBJ2-3, with D tentatively TRBD1 or TRBD2 (7 bases each). Per germline, CDR1 MNHEY and CDR2 SMNVEV (reference sequence). This CDR3 comprises 14 residues. V was shortened by 6 bases and J by 5 bases, with 15 bases between the two germline ends. Written as DNA, the CDR3 is TGTGCCAGCAGCAGGGGGGGGAATCGAGATACGCAGTATTTT. Translation gives CASSRGGNRDTQYF.

The J gene is TRBJ1-4, the V gene TRBV10-3; a possible D gene is TRBD1 (6 bases). The CDR3 loop spans 16 amino acids. Germline V gives CDR1 ENHRY, CDR2 SYGVKD. Trimming removed 6 bases at V and 0 bases at J, with 14 bases between. The CDR3 sequence is CAISEQGLATNEKLFF. The CDR3 DNA follows: TGTGCCATCAGCGAACAGGGACTCGCAACTAATGAAAAACTGTTTTTT.

The gene calls are TRBV7-8 and TRBJ2-3; D may be TRBD1 or TRBD2 (6 bases each). The CDR3 has 16 amino acids. Between the trimmed V and J ends, which lost 0 bases and 2 bases, there was a span of 12 bases. Germline V gives CDR1 SGHVS, CDR2 FQNEAQ. The CDR3 here is CASSLARRGITDTQYF. The CDR3 DNA sequence: TGTGCCAGCAGCTTAGCCCGGAGGGGGATCACAGATACGCAGTATTTT.

The V and J genes are TRBV18 and TRBJ1-2, with 7 bases identical to TRBD1. The CDR3 sequence is 15 residues long. V lost 2 bases to trimming and J lost 8 bases; unmatched junction nucleotides: 11. Germline-derived CDR1 and CDR2 are KGHSH and LQKENI. The CDR3, as DNA: TGTGCCAGCTCACCATCAGACAGGGATTCGCGGGGCTACACCTTC. Its translation: CASSPSDRDSRGYTF.

V usage is TRBV19 and J usage is TRBJ1-5, with 9 bases aligning to TRBD1. The germline CDR1 and CDR2 sequences are LNHDA and SQIVND (reference sequence). The length of the CDR3 is 14 residues. Trimming at V came to 7 bases and at J to 10 bases, leaving 11 bases not matched to a gene. CDR3 DNA: TGTGCCAGTACCCCCGGGACAGGGACGAGTCCCCAGCATTTT. Amino acid sequence: CASTPGTGTSPQHF.

This chain uses TRBV28 with TRBJ1-5; 8 nucleotides line up with TRBD1. The germline V gene encodes CDR1 MDHEN and CDR2 SYDVKM. Losses at the gene ends were 6 bases for V and 6 bases for J; bases not matched to a gene: 7. The CDR3 has 14 residues. This CDR3 is CASSLIQGGQPQHF. The CDR3 nucleotides are TGTGCCAGCAGCTTGATACAGGGGGGTCAGCCCCAGCATTTT.

This clone was recorded a few times. V and J are TRBV2 and TRBJ1-3; 12 nucleotides align to TRBD1. The germline V gene encodes CDR1 SNHLY and CDR2 FYNNEI. V trimming: 3 bases; J trimming: 1 base; junction bases outside the gene matches: 13. This CDR3 is built from 20 residues. CDR3 residues: CASSDPLRDRGQVSGNTIYF. CDR3 in DNA: TGTGCCAGCAGTGACCCACTCCGGGACAGGGGGCAGGTATCTGGAAACACCATATATTTT.

The gene calls are TRBV7-3 and TRBJ1-6; D unresolved. Trimming took 1 base from V and 8 from J, leaving 6 bases between them. The length of the CDR3 is 13 residues. From germline, CDR1 is SGHTA and CDR2 FQGTGA. The CDR3: CASSLSWDSPLHF. CDR3 bases: TGTGCCAGCAGCTTAAGTTGGGATTCACCCCTCCACTTT.

This chain joins TRBV30 and TRBJ1-1; the D gene is possibly TRBD1 (5 bases). The CDR3 covers 15 residues. Trimming removed 0 bases from V and 7 bases from J, with 18 bases in between. Germline assignment: CDR1 GTSNPN and CDR2 SVGIG (reference sequence). The CDR3, as DNA: TGTGCCTGGAGTGTTGGTCCCCCCGGGGGTGGTGAAGCTTTCTTT. Encoded protein: CAWSVGPPGGGEAFF.

The CDR3 DNA reads as TGTGCCAGTAGTAACGACATCTCTGGAAACACCATATATTTT. This codes for CASSNDISGNTIYF. This chain connects TRBV19 to TRBJ1-3; no clear D gene. CDR1 and CDR2 from the germline V gene are LNHDA and SQIVND (reference sequence). V lost 4 bases, J lost 0 bases, and 7 bases lay in between. The CDR3 extends over 14 amino acids.

The chain carries TRBV5-1 and TRBJ1-6; no reliable D call. Germline CDR1 and CDR2: SGHRS and YFSETQ. V gave up 0 bases and J gave up 7 bases, with 5 bases separating them. The CDR3 length is 13 residues. The CDR3 nucleotides read TGCGCCAGCAGCTTGGTTGAGAATTCACCCCTCCACTTT. Residues: CASSLVENSPLHF.

The chain links TRBV19 to TRBJ2-3; perhaps D is TRBD1 or TRBD2 (5 bases each). Germline loops: CDR1 LNHDA, CDR2 SQIVND (reference sequence). V was clipped by 6 bases and J by 4 bases, with 17 bases between them. This CDR3 is 15 amino acids long. CDR3 DNA sequence: TGTGCCAGTAGCGCCGGGACCCAATTGTCAGATACGCAGTATTTT. Translating gives CASSAGTQLSDTQYF.

The chain is built from TRBV11-3 and TRBJ1-6; the D is unclear. This CDR3 spans 14 amino acids. V lost 5 bases and J 7 bases, leaving 12 bases between the germline ends. Germline lookup yields CDR1 SGHNT and CDR2 YENEEA. The CDR3: CASSLGFSNSPLHF. The CDR3 coding sequence is TGTGCCAGCAGCCTAGGGTTTTCCAATTCACCCCTCCACTTT.

The rearrangement links TRBV18 to TRBJ1-2, with D perhaps matching TRBD1 (5 bases). CDR1 and CDR2 (germline): KGHSH, LQKENI. The V end was cut by 3 bases, the J end by 3 bases, with 8 bases between. CDR3 length: 13 residues. The CDR3 reads CASSPATDYGYTF. CDR3 bases: TGTGCCAGCTCACCCGCGACAGACTATGGCTACACCTTC. Using reference TRBV18 and TRBJ1-2 for the parts outside the CDR3, the full variable domain is NAGVMQNPRHLVRRRGQEARLRCSPMKGHSHVYWYRQLPEEGLKFMVYLQKENIIDESGMPKERFSAEFPKEGPSILRIQQVVRGDSAAYFCASSPATDYGYTFGSGTRLTVV.

The V and J genes are TRBV30 and TRBJ2-5; TRBD2 is a possible D gene (6 bases). Germline assignment: CDR1 GTSNPN and CDR2 SVGIG (reference sequence). Trimming left V 3 bases short and J 4 bases short, with 9 bases between. This CDR3 has 12 residues. The CDR3 loop is CAWSPEGETQYF. CDR3 nucleotides: TGTGCCTGGAGCCCGGAGGGAGAGACCCAGTACTTC.